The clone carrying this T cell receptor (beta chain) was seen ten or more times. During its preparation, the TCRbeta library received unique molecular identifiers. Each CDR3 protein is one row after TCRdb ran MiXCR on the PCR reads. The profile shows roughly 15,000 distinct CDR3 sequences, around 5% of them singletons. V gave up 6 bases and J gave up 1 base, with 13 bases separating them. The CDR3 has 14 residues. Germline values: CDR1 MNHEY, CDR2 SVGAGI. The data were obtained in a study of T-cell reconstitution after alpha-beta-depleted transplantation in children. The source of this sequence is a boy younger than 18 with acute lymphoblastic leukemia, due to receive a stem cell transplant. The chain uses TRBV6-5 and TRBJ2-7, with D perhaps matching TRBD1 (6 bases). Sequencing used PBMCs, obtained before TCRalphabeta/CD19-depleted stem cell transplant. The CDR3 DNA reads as TGTGCCAGCAGACAGGGTCTTACTTCCTACGAGCAGTACTTC. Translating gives CASRQGLTSYEQYF.